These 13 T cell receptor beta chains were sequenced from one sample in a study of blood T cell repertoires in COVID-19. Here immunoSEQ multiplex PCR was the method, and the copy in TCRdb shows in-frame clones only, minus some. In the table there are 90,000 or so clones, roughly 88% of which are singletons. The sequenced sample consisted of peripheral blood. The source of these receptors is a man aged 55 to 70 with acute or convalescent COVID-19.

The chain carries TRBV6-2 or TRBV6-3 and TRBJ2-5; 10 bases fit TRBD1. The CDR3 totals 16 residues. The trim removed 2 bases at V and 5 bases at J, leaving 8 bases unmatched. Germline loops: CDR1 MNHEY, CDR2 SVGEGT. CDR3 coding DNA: TGTGCCAGCAGTTACCCCGACAGGGGGCTTGCGGAGACCCAGTACTTC. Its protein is CASSYPDRGLAETQYF.

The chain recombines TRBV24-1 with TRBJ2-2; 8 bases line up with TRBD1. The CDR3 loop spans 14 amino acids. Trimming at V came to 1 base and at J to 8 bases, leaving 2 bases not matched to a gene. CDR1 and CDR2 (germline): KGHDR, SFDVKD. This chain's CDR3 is CATSDFRGQGELFF. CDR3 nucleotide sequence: TGTGCCACCAGTGATTTCAGGGGGCAGGGGGAGCTGTTTTTT.

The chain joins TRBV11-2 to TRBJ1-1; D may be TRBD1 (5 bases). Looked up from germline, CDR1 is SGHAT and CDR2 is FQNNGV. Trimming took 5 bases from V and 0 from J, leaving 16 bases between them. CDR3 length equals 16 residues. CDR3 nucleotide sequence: TGTGCCAGCAGCCGTATCGGCGGGACGGTGAACACTGAAGCTTTCTTT. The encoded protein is CASSRIGGTVNTEAFF.

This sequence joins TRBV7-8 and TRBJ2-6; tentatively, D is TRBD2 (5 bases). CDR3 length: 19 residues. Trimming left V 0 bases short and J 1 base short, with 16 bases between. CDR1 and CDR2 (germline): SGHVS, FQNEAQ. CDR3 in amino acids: CASSLAGRRLVSGANVLTF. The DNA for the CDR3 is TGTGCCAGCAGCTTAGCAGGACGGAGGCTTGTTTCTGGGGCCAACGTCCTGACTTTC.

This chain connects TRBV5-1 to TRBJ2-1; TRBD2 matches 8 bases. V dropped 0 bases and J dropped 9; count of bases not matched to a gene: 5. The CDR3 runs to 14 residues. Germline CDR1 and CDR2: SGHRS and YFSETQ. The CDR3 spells CASSLEARGVEQFF. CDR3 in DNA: TGCGCCAGCAGCTTGGAGGCGCGGGGGGTTGAGCAGTTCTTC.

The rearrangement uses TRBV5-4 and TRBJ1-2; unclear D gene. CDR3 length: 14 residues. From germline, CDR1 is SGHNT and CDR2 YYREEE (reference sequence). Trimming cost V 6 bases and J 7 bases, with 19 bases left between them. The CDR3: CASTVPGWSGGYTF. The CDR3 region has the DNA TGTGCCAGCACCGTACCCGGGTGGTCCGGTGGCTACACCTTC.

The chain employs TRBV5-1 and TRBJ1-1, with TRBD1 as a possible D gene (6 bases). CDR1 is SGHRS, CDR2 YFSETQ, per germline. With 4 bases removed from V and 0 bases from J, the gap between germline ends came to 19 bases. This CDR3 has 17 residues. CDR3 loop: CASSRDRGQQMNTEAFF. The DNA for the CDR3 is TGCGCCAGCAGCAGAGACCGTGGACAGCAGATGAACACTGAAGCTTTCTTT.

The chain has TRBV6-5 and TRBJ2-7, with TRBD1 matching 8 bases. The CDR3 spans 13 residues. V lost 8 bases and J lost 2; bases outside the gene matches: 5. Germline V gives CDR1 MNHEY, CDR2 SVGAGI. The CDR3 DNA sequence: TGTGCCAGCCGGGACAGGAGACCCTACGAGCAGTACGTC. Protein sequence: CASRDRRPYEQYV.

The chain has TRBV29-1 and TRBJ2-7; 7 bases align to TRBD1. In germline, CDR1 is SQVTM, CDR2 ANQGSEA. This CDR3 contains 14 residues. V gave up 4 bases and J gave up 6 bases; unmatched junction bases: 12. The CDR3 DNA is TGCAGCGTTGGACCCCTGAGACAGGGAGCCGAGCAGTACTTC. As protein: CSVGPLRQGAEQYF.

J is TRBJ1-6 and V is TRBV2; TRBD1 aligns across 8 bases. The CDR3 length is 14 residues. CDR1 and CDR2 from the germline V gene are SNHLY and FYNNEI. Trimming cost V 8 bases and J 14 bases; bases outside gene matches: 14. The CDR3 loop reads CASARTGYDLALHF. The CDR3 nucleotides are TGTGCCAGCGCAAGGACAGGGTACGATTTGGCCCTCCACTTT.

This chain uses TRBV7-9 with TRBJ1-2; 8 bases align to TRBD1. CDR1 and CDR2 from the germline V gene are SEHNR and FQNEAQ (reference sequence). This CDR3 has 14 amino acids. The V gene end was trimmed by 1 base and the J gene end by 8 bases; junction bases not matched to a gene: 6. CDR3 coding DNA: TGTGCCAGCAGCTTAGTGGACAGGGTTGGCGGCTACACCTTC. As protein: CASSLVDRVGGYTF.

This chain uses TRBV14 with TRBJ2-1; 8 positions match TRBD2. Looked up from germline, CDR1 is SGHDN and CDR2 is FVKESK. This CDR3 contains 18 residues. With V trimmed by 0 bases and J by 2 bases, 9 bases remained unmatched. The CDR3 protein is CASSQDGERGTAYNEQFF. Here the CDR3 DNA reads TGTGCCAGCAGCCAAGACGGGGAGCGGGGGACCGCCTACAATGAGCAGTTCTTC.

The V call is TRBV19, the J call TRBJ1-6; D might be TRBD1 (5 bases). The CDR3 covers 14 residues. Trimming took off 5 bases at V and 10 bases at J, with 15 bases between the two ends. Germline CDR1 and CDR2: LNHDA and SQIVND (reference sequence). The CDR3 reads CASSLTVFGSPLHF. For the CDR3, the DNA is TGTGCCAGTAGTCTGACAGTTTTCGGGTCACCCCTCCACTTT.